These 2 T cell receptor beta chains came from one sample sequenced in a study of shared clonotypes between healthy human individuals. The protocol was immunoSEQ multiplex PCR, while the TCRdb copy is restricted to in-frame clones and leaves out a portion. In the table there are about 380,000 clones, about 96% of which are singletons. Sequenced material: memory CD8+ T cells sorted from blood. Subset here: CD45RO+ cells pooled with CCR7-negative TemRA cells. Every receptor here comes from a man between 25 and 39 years old in good health.

The chain employs TRBV5-3 and TRBJ2-2, with TRBD2 matching 7 bases. TRBV5-3 is known as an ORF, though its function is uncertain. V shed 1 base, J shed 4 bases, and the junction held 7 bases outside the gene matches. The CDR3 is made up of 16 amino acids. DNA for the CDR3: TGTGCCAGAAGCTTGCTGGCGGGAGAAGGCACCGGGGAGCTGTTTTTT. Its protein product is CARSLLAGEGTGELFF.

V gene TRBV19 combines with J gene TRBJ2-3; 9 nucleotides line up with TRBD1. From germline, CDR1 is LNHDA and CDR2 SQIVND (reference sequence). The CDR3 runs to 17 residues. The junction had 12 bases not matched to a gene; V was cut back by 5 bases and J by 3 bases. The CDR3 coding sequence is TGTGCCAGTAGTCTAGGGTCCGGGACAGGGTGGACAGATACGCAGTATTTT. Translated: CASSLGSGTGWTDTQYF.